This TCR beta chain was recorded in a study of OX40 agonist ivuxolimab in advanced cancers. For context, the study as a whole: Ivuxolimab, which targeted the costimulatory receptor OX40 (CD134), was an agonistic, fully human IgG2 monoclonal antibody. The paper describes the monotherapy dose-escalation part (N of about 57 patients) of the phase I trial of ivuxolimab. Partial responses occurred in three dose-escalation patients, of whom one had hepatocellular carcinoma and two had cutaneous melanoma. Of the approximately 54 patients in dose escalation, 19 had hepatocellular carcinoma, around 15 had melanoma, 9 had renal cell carcinoma and 9 had head and neck cancer. The dose-escalation cohort was over 70% male with a mean age of roughly 60 years, ranging from roughly 20 to 85. Prior anti-PD-1, anti-PD-L1 or anti-CTLA-4 therapy was permitted, and approximately 40% of dose-escalation patients had received checkpoint inhibitors. Intravenous ivuxolimab was administered to patients every 2 weeks at six dose levels: 0.01, 0.1, 0.3, 1.5, 3 and 10 mg/kg. Peripheral TCRbeta sequencing aimed to test whether ivuxolimab altered TCR sequence diversity and caused clonal T-cell expansion.

Genomic DNA was extracted from sorted cells for sequencing of the TCRbeta CDR3 region. The immunoSEQ Assay was used for sequencing of TCRbeta CDR3 regions. TCRdb took this table from immuneACCESS and kept in-frame rearrangements with V and J called. Such tables lack part of the clones; where checked against another copy, unresolved V genes explain under half of the gap, and the rest is unexplained. The sample has some 50,000 clones on record, under 90% of them singletons. 1.5% to 2% of the sample rests with the top ten. The V end loses 6 bases and the J end loses 0 bases, and a stretch of 13 bases separates them. Counted from cysteine to phenylalanine, this CDR3 has 15 amino acids. Only CDR3 DNA is held: 45 bases, read in frame from base 1. The germline V gene (reference sequence) provides CDR1 MNHNY and CDR2 SVGAGI. The trial excluded patients who had a history of autoimmune disease or were on systemic immunosuppression. In every dose cohort, peripheral blood was drawn for TCR sequencing at baseline, cycle 4 day 1, and cycle 7 day 1. Samples were obtained from an open-label, multicenter, first-in-human phase I dose-escalation trial of ivuxolimab. Adults with locally advanced or metastatic head and neck squamous cell, hepatocellular, melanoma or renal cell carcinoma were enrolled in the trial. CD4+ and CD8+ T cells were sorted separately from peripheral blood before TCR sequencing.

With regard to this clone: There is no known antigen for this receptor. Qualities for individual bases were not recorded, and no much larger clone is one base off.

What the authors observed across the whole study: In partial responders in the 0.1-3.0 mg/kg groups, normalized peripheral clonal expansion was found to be among the lowest, especially among CD8+ T cells. At doses of 0.1 to 3.0 mg/kg, clonal expansion of both CD4+ and CD8+ T cells in blood was seen between baseline and week 6. Low levels of normalized T-cell clonal expansion were also seen in some patients who did not respond. Which antigens the clonally expanded peripheral T cells were specific for was not determined. After ivuxolimab, more expanded clones were found on average in CD8+ T cells than in CD4+ T cells.

The chain links TRBV6-6 with TRBJ2-3; no confident D gene assignment can be made. The sequenced sample was CD4+ or CD8+ T cells sorted from blood, obtained in a trial of the OX40 agonist ivuxolimab. The clonotype originates from an adult with an advanced solid tumor such as melanoma, head and neck, liver or kidney cancer. The CDR3 loop reads CASSFEPASTDTQYF. In nucleotides, the sequence is TGTGCCAGCAGCTTCGAGCCCGCTAGCACAGATACGCAGTATTTT.